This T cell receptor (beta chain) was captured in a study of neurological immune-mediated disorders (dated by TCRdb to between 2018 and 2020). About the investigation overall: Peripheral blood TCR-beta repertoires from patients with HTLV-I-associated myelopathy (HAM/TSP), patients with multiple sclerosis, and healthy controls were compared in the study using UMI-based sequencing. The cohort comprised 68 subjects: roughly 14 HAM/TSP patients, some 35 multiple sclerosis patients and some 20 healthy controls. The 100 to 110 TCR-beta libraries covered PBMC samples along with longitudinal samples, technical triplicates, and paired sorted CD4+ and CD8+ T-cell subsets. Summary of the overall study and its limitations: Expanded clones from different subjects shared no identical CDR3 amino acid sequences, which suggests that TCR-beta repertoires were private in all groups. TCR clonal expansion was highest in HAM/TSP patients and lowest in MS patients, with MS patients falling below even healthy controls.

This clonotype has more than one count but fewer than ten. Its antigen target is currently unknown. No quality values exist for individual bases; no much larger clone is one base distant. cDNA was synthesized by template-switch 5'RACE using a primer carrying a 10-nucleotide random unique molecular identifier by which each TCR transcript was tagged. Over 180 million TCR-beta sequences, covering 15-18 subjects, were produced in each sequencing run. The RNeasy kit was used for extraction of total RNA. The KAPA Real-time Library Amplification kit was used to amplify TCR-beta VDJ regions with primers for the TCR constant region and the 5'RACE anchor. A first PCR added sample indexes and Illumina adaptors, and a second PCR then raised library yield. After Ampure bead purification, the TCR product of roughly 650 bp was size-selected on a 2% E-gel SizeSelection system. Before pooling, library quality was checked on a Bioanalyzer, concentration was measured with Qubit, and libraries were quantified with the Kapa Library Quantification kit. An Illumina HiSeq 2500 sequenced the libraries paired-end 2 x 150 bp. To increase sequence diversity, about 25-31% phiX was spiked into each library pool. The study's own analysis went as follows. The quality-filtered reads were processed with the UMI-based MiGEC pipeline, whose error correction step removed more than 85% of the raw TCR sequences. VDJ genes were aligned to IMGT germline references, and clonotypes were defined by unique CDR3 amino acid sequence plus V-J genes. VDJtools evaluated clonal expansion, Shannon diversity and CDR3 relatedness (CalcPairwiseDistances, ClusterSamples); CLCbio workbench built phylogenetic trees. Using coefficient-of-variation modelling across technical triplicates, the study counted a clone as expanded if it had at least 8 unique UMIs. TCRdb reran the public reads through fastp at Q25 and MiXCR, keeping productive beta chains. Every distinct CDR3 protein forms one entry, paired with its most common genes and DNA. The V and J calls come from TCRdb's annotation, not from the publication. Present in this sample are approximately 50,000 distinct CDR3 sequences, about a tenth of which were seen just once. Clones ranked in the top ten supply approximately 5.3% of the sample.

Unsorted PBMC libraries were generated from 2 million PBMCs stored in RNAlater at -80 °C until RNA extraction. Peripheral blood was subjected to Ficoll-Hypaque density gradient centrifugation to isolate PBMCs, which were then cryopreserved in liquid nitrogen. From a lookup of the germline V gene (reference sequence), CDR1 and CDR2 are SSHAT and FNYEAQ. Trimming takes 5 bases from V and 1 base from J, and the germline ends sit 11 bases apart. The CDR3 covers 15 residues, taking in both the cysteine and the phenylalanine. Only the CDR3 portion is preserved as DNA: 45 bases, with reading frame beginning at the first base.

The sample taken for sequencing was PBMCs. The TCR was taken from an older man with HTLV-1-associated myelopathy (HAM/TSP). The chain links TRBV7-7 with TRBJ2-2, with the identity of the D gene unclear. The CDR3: CASSPRSKNTGELFF. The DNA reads TGTGCCAGCAGCCCTAGGTCTAAGAACACCGGGGAGCTGTTTTTT.